This T cell receptor beta chain was obtained from a study of T cell responses to AZD1222 COVID-19 vaccine. This clone was recorded a few times. Its antigen remains unidentified. Findings and caveats of the study: Across spike, vaccine-associated CD4 TCRs were found, dominant at 160-218 and 743-854. At study baseline, merely roughly 6 AZD1222 recipients were seropositive.

V dropped 4 bases and J dropped 0 bases, with 7 bases sitting between them. Germline V gives CDR1 LGHNA, CDR2 YSLEER. The CDR3 has 13 residues. Sequencing was performed with immunoSEQ multiplex PCR; in TCRdb, only in-frame clones are kept and a portion is missing. The sample holds 45,000 or so clones; around 90% are singletons and the top ten take around 1.1%. The gene calls are TRBV4-3 and TRBJ2-7; no clear D. The receptor was derived from an adult who received the AZD1222 COVID-19 vaccine. The source was peripheral blood, collected 28 days after the second AZD1222 dose. CDR3 nucleotides: TGCGCCAGCAGCCCTACCCTCTCCTACGAGCAGTACTTC. Encoded protein: CASSPTLSYEQYF.